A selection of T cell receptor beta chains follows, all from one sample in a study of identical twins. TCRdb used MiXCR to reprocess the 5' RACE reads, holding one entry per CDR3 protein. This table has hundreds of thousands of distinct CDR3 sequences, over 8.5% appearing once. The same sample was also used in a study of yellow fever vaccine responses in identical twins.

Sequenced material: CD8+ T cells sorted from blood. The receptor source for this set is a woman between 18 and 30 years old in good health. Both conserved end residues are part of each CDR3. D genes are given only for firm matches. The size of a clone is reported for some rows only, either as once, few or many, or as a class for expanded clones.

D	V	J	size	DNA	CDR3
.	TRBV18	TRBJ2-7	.	TGTGCCAGCTCACAGGAAAGGGGATCCTACGAGCAGTACTTC	CASSQERGSYEQYF
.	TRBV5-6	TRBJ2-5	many	TGTGCCAGCAGCTTCGTAAGTGCAGGGGATGCCCAGTACTTC	CASSFVSAGDAQYF
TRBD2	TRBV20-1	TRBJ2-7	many	TGCAGTGCGATTAGCGGGAGGGATTCCTACGAGCAGTACTTC	CSAISGRDSYEQYF
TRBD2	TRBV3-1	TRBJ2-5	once	TGTGCCTGCACCCAGCTAACCGCGGGGGACGCCCGGATTCCGACCCAGTACTTC	CACTQLTAGDARIPTQYF
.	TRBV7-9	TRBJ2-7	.	TGTGCCAGCAGCCGAGGGCCGATGGACGAGCAGTACTTC	CASSRGPMDEQYF
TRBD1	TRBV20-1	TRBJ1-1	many	TGCAGTGCTAATATTCCCCCGGGACAGGGGACTATTATGAACACTGAAGCTTTCTTT	CSANIPPGQGTIMNTEAFF
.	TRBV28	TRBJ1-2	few	TGTGCCAGCAGTTTACCAACGAGCAGCCAGTATTATGGCTACACCTTC	CASSLPTSSQYYGYTF
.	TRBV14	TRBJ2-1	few	TGTGCCAGCAGCCAAGTTCATGGCCCCCTCAATGAGCAGTTCTTC	CASSQVHGPLNEQFF
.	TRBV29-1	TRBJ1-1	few	TGCAGCGTCGGGACCTTCTCAAGCACTGAAGCTTTCTTT	CSVGTFSSTEAFF
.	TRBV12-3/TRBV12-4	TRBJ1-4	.	TGTGCCAGCACGGAGGGAGGTGAAAAACTGTTTTTT	CASTEGGEKLFF
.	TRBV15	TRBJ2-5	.	TGTGCCACCAGCAGAGATGGGAAGTGGGAGACCCAGTACTTC	CATSRDGKWETQYF
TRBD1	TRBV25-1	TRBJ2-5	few	TGTGCCAGCAGAGTACAGGGGTGGGAGACCCAGTACTTC	CASRVQGWETQYF
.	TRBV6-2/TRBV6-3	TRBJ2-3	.	TGTGCCAGCAGTTACAGCTTCACTAAGGCGGATACGCAGTATTTT	CASSYSFTKADTQYF
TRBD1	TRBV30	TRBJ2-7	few	TGTGCCTGGAGTCTACCCCCATACAGGGGACGAACCTACGAGCAGTACTTC	CAWSLPPYRGRTYEQYF
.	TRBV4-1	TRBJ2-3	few	TGCGCCAGCAGCCGGCCAGCCCCCGGTGGAGATACGCAGTATTTT	CASSRPAPGGDTQYF
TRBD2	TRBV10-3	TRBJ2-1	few	TGTGCCATCAGTGAGTCGAGCGGGAGCTCCTACAATGAGCAGTTCTTC	CAISESSGSSYNEQFF
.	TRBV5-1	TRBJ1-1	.	TGCGCCAGCAGCTTAGGTTTTGCTGAAGCTTTCTTT	CASSLGFAEAFF
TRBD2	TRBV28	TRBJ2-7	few	TGTGCCAGCACCCCGCGGGAGTACTCCTACGAGCAGTACTTC	CASTPREYSYEQYF
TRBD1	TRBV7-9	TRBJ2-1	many	TGTGCCAGCAGCTCCCGGGACAGGTACAATATTGGGCAGTTCTTC	CASSSRDRYNIGQFF
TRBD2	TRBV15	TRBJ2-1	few	TGTGCCACCAGCAGAGATTACCTTTTGGGCGGGAGGTACGACAATGAGCAGTTCTTC	CATSRDYLLGGRYDNEQFF
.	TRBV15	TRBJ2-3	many	TGTGCCACCAGCATCTACTTAGGGTTGGCCGATACGCAGTATTTT	CATSIYLGLADTQYF
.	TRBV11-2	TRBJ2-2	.	TGTGCCAGCAGCGTCATGGGAAACACCGGGGAGCTGTTTTTT	CASSVMGNTGELFF